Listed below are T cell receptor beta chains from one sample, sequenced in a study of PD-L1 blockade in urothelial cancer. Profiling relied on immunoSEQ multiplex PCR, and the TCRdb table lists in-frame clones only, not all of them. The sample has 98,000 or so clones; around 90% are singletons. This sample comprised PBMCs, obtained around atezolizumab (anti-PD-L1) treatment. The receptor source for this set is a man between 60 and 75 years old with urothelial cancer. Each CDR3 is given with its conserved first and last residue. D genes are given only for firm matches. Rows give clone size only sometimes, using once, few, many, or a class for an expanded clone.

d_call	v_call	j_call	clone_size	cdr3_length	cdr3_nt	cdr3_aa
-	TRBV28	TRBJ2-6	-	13	TGTGCCAGCCTCCTATCTGGGGCCAACGTCCTGACTTTC	CASLLSGANVLTF
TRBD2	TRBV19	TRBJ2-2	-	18	TGTGCCAGTAGGGGACTAGCGGGAGAGGTGTTGTACACCGGGGAGCTGTTTTTT	CASRGLAGEVLYTGELFF
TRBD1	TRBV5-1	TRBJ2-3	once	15	TGCGCCAGCAGCGGGACAGGGAGTGACGCAGATACGCAGTATTTT	CASSGTGSDADTQYF
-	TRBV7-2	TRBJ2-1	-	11	TGTGCCAGCAGCTTACATGGCGAGCAGTTCTTC	CASSLHGEQFF
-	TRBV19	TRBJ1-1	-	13	TGTGCCAGTAGTATAATAGGGGACACTGAAGCTTTCTTT	CASSIIGDTEAFF
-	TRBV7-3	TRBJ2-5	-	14	TGTGCCAGCAGCCAACTAAGTGGGGGCGGGACCCAGTACTTC	CASSQLSGGGTQYF
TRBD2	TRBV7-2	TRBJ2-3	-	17	TGTGCCAGCAGCCCTCAACCCAGCGGGGGTAGCACAGATACGCAGTATTTT	CASSPQPSGGSTDTQYF
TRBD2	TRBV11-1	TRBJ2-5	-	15	TGTGCCAGCAGCTTACAACTAGCGGGGGGAGAGACCCAGTACTTC	CASSLQLAGGETQYF
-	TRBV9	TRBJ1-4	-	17	TGTGCCAGCAGCGTAGGCCGGGGGGCCGGAACTAATGAAAAACTGTTTTTT	CASSVGRGAGTNEKLFF
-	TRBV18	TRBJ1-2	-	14	TGTGCCAGCTCACCACGAACAGGCGATTCCGGCTACACCTTC	CASSPRTGDSGYTF
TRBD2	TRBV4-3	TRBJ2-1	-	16	TGCGCCAGCAGCTTTGGACTAGCCAGCTCCTACAATGAGCAGTTCTTC	CASSFGLASSYNEQFF
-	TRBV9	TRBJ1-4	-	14	TGTGCCAGCAGCGTTTCCCAAGGGGGTGAAAAACTGTTTTTT	CASSVSQGGEKLFF
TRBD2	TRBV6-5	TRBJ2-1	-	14	TGTGCCAGCAGTCCCTCGGGGAGGGGCAATGAGCAGTTCTTC	CASSPSGRGNEQFF
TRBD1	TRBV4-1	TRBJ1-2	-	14	TGCGCCAGCAGCCACTCCGGGACAGGGAATGACTACACCTTC	CASSHSGTGNDYTF
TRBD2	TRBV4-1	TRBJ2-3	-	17	TGCGCCAGCAGCCAAGACTTAGCGGGGGGGTTCACAGATACGCAGTATTTT	CASSQDLAGGFTDTQYF
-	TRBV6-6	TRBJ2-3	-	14	TGTGCCAGCAGAACCACCGGGGGGCTAGATACGCAGTATTTT	CASRTTGGLDTQYF
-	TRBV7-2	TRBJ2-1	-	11	TGTGCCAGCAGCTTTCTCAATGAGCAGTTCTTC	CASSFLNEQFF
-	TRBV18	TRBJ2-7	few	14	TGTGCCAGCTCTTCAGGGATCACTTCCTACGAGCAGTACTTC	CASSSGITSYEQYF
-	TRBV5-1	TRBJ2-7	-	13	TGCGCCAGCAGCTCCCTTCCGGCCTACGAGCAGTACTTC	CASSSLPAYEQYF
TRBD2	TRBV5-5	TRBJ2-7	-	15	TGTGCCAGCAGTACGAGCGGGGGGAGCCTCTACGAGCAGTACTTC	CASSTSGGSLYEQYF
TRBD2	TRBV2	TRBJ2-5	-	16	TGTGCCAGCAGTCCAACCCGGGGGGGACCACAAGAGACCCAGTACTTC	CASSPTRGGPQETQYF
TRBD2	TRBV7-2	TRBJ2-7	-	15	TGTGCCAGCAGTCCTTCTAGCGGGAGTTTTCACGAGCAGTACTTC	CASSPSSGSFHEQYF
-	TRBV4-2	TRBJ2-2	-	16	TGTGCCAGCAGCCAAGGGGGGCAGGGTGACACCGGGGAGCTGTTTTTT	CASSQGGQGDTGELFF
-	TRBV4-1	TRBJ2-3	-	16	TGCGCCAGCAGCCAAGAGGGCTTGAGGGTGGGGGATACGCAGTATTTT	CASSQEGLRVGDTQYF
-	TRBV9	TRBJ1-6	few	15	TGTGCCAGCAGCCTACGGCTGGGCCCTAATTCACCCCTCCACTTT	CASSLRLGPNSPLHF
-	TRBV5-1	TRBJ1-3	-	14	TGCGCCAGCAGCCCGGACAGCTCTGGAAACACCATATATTTT	CASSPDSSGNTIYF
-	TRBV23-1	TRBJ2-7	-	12	TGCGCCATACACAGGATTCTCTACGAGCAGTACTTC	CAIHRILYEQYF
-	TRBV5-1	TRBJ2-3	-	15	TGCGCCAGCAGCTTGGCGCGGGACCCCACAGATACGCAGTATTTT	CASSLARDPTDTQYF
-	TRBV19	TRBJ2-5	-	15	TGTGCCAGTAGTATTAGGGCAGCGGGTCAAGAGACCCAGTACTTC	CASSIRAAGQETQYF
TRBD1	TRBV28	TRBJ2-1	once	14	TGTGCCAGCAGTCAGCAGGGGGCGTTGAATGAGCAGTTCTTC	CASSQQGALNEQFF
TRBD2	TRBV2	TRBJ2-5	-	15	TGTGCCAGCAGTGAAAGGCGGGGGGGCCTAGAGACCCAGTACTTC	CASSERRGGLETQYF
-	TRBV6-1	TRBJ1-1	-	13	TGTGCCAGCAGTGCCCTTTTTAACACTGAAGCTTTCTTT	CASSALFNTEAFF
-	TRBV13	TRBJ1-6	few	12	TGTGCCAGCAGCTTTCGGGAGGCACCCCTCCACTTT	CASSFREAPLHF
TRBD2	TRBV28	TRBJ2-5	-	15	TGTGCCAGCAGATCTAGCGGGAGAGGGCAAGAGACCCAGTACTTC	CASRSSGRGQETQYF
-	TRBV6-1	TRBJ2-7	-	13	TGTGCCAGCAGTGAAGTACAGGTGCCCGAGCAGTACTTC	CASSEVQVPEQYF
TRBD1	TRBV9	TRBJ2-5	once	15	TGTGCCAGCAGCGTAAGCGGACAGGGCCAAGAGACCCAGTACTTC	CASSVSGQGQETQYF
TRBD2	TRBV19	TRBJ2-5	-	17	TGTGCCAGTAGTATACGCAGTCGCGGGGGGGTCCAAGAGACCCAGTACTTC	CASSIRSRGGVQETQYF
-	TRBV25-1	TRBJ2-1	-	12	TGTGCCAGCAGTGAGTCGACTGGTGAGCAGTTCTTC	CASSESTGEQFF
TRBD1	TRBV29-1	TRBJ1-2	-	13	TGCAGCGCGAACCGGGACAGGGACGGGGGCTACACCTTC	CSANRDRDGGYTF
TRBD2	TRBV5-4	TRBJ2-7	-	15	TGTGCCAGCAGCTTTAGGGCTAGCGGGAATCCCGAGCAGTACTTC	CASSFRASGNPEQYF
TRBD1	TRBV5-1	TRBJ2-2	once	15	TGCGCCAGCAGACGGGACAGGGGTCGTTCCGGGGAGCTGTTTTTT	CASRRDRGRSGELFF
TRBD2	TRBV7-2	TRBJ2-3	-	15	TGTGCCAGCAGCGGTCGACTAGCGGGGGGATCCACGCAGTATTTT	CASSGRLAGGSTQYF
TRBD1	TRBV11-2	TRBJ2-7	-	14	TGTGCCAGCAGCTTCCGGGACAGGGTCTCCGAGCAGTACTTC	CASSFRDRVSEQYF
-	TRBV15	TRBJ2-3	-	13	TGTGCCACCAGCAGACGGGGCACAGATACGCAGTATTTT	CATSRRGTDTQYF
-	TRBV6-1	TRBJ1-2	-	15	TGTGCCAGCAGTTCCGGCGTGGTGGGGCTCTACAGCTACACCTTC	CASSSGVVGLYSYTF
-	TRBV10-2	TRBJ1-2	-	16	TGCGCCAGCAGTGAGCGAAACAGGATGAGGCCCGATGGCTACACCTTC	CASSERNRMRPDGYTF
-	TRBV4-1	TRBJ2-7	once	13	TGCGCCAGCAGCGTTACAGGGACGGGGGAGCAGTACTTC	CASSVTGTGEQYF
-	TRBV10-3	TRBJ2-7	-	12	TGTGCCATCGGTGAAAGGGGTTACGAGCAGTACTTC	CAIGERGYEQYF
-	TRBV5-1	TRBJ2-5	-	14	TGCGCCAGCAGCTTGATCGGGGTAGGAGAGACCCAGTACTTC	CASSLIGVGETQYF
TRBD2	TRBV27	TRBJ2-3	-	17	TGTGCCAGCAGTGGGGGATGGGGACTAGCGGACACAGATACGCAGTATTTT	CASSGGWGLADTDTQYF
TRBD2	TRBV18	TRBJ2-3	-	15	TGTGCCAGCTCACGTCGGGCGGGAGAAACAGATACGCAGTATTTT	CASSRRAGETDTQYF
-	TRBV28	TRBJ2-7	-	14	TGTGCCAGCAGTTTTAGTTCGCGGGCCTACGAGCAGTACTTC	CASSFSSRAYEQYF
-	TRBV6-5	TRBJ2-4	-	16	TGTGCCAGCAGTTACTCGGCGGCAGGGTCGAAAAACATTCAGTACTTC	CASSYSAAGSKNIQYF
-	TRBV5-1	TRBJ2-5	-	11	TGCGCCAGCAGCTCCGGGGAGACCCAGTACTTC	CASSSGETQYF
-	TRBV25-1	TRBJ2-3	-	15	TGTGCCAGCAGTGAATTGGTGGGGGGGGCCGATACGCAGTATTTT	CASSELVGGADTQYF
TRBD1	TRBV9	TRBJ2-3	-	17	TGTGCCAGCAGCTCACCTAGGGGGCAGGACTGGGGAGATACGCAGTATTTT	CASSSPRGQDWGDTQYF
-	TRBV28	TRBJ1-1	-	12	TGTGCCAGCAGTTTGACCACAGATGAAGCTTTCTTT	CASSLTTDEAFF
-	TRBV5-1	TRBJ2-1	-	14	TGCGCCAGCAGCGTAAGCGGAACTTACAATGAGCAGTTCTTC	CASSVSGTYNEQFF
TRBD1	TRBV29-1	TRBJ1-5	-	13	TGCAGCGTGGCGACAGGGTCGAATCAGCCCCAGCATTTT	CSVATGSNQPQHF